This entry lists 3 T cell receptor beta chains sequenced from one sample in a study of response to subunit inactivated influenza vaccine. One entry per CDR3 protein, called by TCRdb with MiXCR from the RT-PCR reads. The table lists about 520,000 distinct CDR3 sequences, roughly 27% of them singletons. Sequencing used CD4+ T cells sorted from PBMCs, obtained about 5 days after vaccination. The receptors stem from a middle-aged man who received an inactivated influenza vaccine.

This clonotype was recorded a few times. This chain joins TRBV24-1 and TRBJ2-5; TRBD1 agrees at 8 bases. Germline V CDR1 and CDR2: KGHDR, SFDVKD. The CDR3 extends over 16 amino acids. The ends lost 3 bases at V and 3 bases at J; junction bases unmatched: 8. The CDR3 loop is CATSDAGTGTEETQYF. CDR3 DNA: TGTGCCACCAGTGATGCCGGGACAGGAACCGAAGAGACCCAGTACTTC.

DNA for the CDR3: TGTGCCAGCAGCTCGGGACAGGTGTCCCCTTACAATGAGCAGTTCTTC. It encodes CASSSGQVSPYNEQFF. The rearrangement joins TRBV7-4 to TRBJ2-1, with TRBD1 matching over 8 bases. Germline V gene data show CDR1 as SGHVT and CDR2 as SQSDAQ. The CDR3 sequence is 16 residues long. V trimming: 4 bases; J trimming: 4 bases; junction bases outside the gene matches: 9.

This sequence joins TRBV30 and TRBJ2-7; 14 positions agree with TRBD2. CDR1 GTSNPN and CDR2 SVGIG come from the germline V gene (reference sequence). The CDR3 runs 17 residues. V shed 3 bases, J shed 6 bases, and the junction held 13 bases outside the gene matches. The CDR3 region has the DNA TGTGCCTGGAGGGTAAAACAGGGACTAGCGGGAGAAGGCGAGCAGTACTTC. Its protein product is CAWRVKQGLAGEGEQYF.